This T cell receptor beta chain was captured in a study of blood T cell repertoires in COVID-19. Across the whole study: Samples came from the United States, Italy and Spain, spanning acute and convalescent COVID-19. From T cells, B-cell-depleted T cells, or PBMCs came the material, which was cDNA or gDNA.

CDR3 length equals 13 residues. In germline, CDR1 is MGHDK, CDR2 SYGVNS. Trimming stripped 9 bases from V and 4 bases from J, with 13 bases between. TCRdb's copy holds only in-frame clones and misses some; the assay was immunoSEQ multiplex PCR. Of about 210,000 clones detected, 65% to 85% appear once; the ten largest clones hold 4.3%. The sequence derives from a man aged 25 to 40 with acute COVID-19. This chain links TRBV25-1 with TRBJ1-5; D gene ambiguous. Sequenced sample: PBMCs or T cells enriched from blood (not recorded which). CDR3 nucleotides: TGTGCCAGAATCCCGGGGTCTAATCAGCCCCAGCATTTT. Protein sequence: CARIPGSNQPQHF.